This T cell receptor (beta chain) was identified in a study of shared clonotypes between healthy human individuals. Overall study findings and caveats: An expected dependence of interdonor clonotype sharing on sequencing depth was noted.

Notes on this clone: Its antigen is undetermined.

Sequencing used immunoSEQ multiplex PCR; TCRdb keeps in-frame clones, though not all of them. The sample shows 2 million to 3 million clones, more than 85% of them seen only once. This receptor was taken from a man aged 18 to 30 in good health. Some clones in this sample may be carry-over from other donors' samples. The sequenced sample consisted of naive CD4+ T cells from PBMCs. Specified subset: CD45RA+ positively selected.

The CDR3, as DNA: TGTGCCAGCAGCTACCTGATGGGTCAAGGGGACACTGAAGCTTTCTTT. Amino acids: CASSYLMGQGDTEAFF. The chain carries TRBV5-6 and TRBJ1-1; a possible D gene is TRBD1 (5 bases). The V gene's germline CDR1 is SGHDT and CDR2 YYEEEE. The CDR3 runs 16 residues. V lost 3 bases and J 3 bases, leaving 18 bases between the germline ends.